The 7 T cell receptor beta chains given below trace back to one sample, sequenced in a study of cytomegalovirus exposure and HLA in healthy donors. Sequencing was performed with immunoSEQ multiplex PCR; in TCRdb, only in-frame clones are kept and a portion is missing. The sample holds about 40,000 clones, over 85% seen once. Sequencing input: PBMCs. The source is a woman aged 18 to 35 in good health and CMV-seronegative.

This clone has just a few counts. This rearrangement joins TRBV10-1 to TRBJ1-5; no clear D. Germline V gives CDR1 WNHNN, CDR2 SYGVQD (reference sequence). V lost 0 bases to trimming and J lost 6 bases, with 6 bases between them. The CDR3 has 13 amino acids. The CDR3 sequence: CASSESFGQPQHF. The DNA of the CDR3 is TGCGCCAGCAGTGAGTCCTTCGGTCAGCCCCAGCATTTT.

The genes are TRBV10-3 and TRBJ2-7; the match to TRBD2 covers 8 bases. The junction had 4 bases not matched to a gene; V was cut back by 2 bases and J by 4 bases. The CDR3 is made up of 14 amino acids. Germline loops: CDR1 ENHRY, CDR2 SYGVKD. The CDR3 sequence: CAISEPGTSYEQYF. CDR3 bases: TGTGCCATCAGTGAGCCCGGGACTAGTTACGAGCAGTACTTC.

The CDR3 region is CASSSQPGQGDGYTF. Written as DNA, the CDR3 is TGTGCCAGCAGCTCACAGCCGGGACAGGGTGATGGCTACACCTTC. The chain uses TRBV7-8 and TRBJ1-2; 9 bases fit TRBD1. The CDR3 covers 15 residues. In germline, CDR1 is SGHVS, CDR2 FQNEAQ. Losses at the gene ends were 4 bases for V and 6 bases for J; bases not matched to a gene: 9.

The chain uses TRBV11-3 and TRBJ2-3; 13 bases map to TRBD2. Germline V gene data show CDR1 as SGHNT and CDR2 as YENEEA. V was pared by 3 bases and J by 0 bases, with 0 bases of the junction left unmatched. The CDR3 has 16 residues. The CDR3 loop is CASSLGLAGSTDTQYF. The CDR3 DNA reads TGTGCCAGCAGCTTGGGACTAGCGGGGAGCACAGATACGCAGTATTTT.

This clone has a single count. The chain recombines TRBV6-5 with TRBJ2-3; TRBD2 agrees at 7 bases. J lost 2 bases, V lost 5 bases, and 7 bases had no gene match. Germline CDR1 and CDR2: MNHEY and SVGAGI. This CDR3 region has 15 residues. As DNA, the CDR3 is TGTGCCAGCAGTACTTGGGAGGGGAACACAGATACGCAGTATTTT. Protein product: CASSTWEGNTDTQYF.

This chain links TRBV27 with TRBJ1-5; 8 bases agree with TRBD1. Germline CDR1 is MNHEY and CDR2 is SMNVEV (reference sequence). The CDR3 spans 13 residues. J was trimmed by 6 bases and V by 4 bases; bases with no gene match: 2. In nucleotides, the CDR3 is TGTGCCAGCAGTTCACAGGGGGGTCAGCCCCAGCATTTT. Translating it yields CASSSQGGQPQHF.

The chain employs TRBV7-9 and TRBJ1-1; TRBD1 agrees at 9 bases. CDR3 length equals 14 residues. Germline V CDR1 and CDR2: SEHNR, FQNEAQ (reference sequence). Trimming took 5 bases from V and 12 from J; bases not matched to a gene: 13. The CDR3 coding sequence is TGTGCCAGCAGCGCCTACCGGGACAGGGAAGGGACTTTCTTT. Amino acid sequence: CASSAYRDREGTFF.